The present TCR beta chain was sequenced within a study of shared clonotypes between healthy human individuals. The wider study: The study used three CD4 naive, three CD4 memory, two CD8 naive and one CD8 memory plate per donor.

The germline V gene has CDR1 MNHEY and CDR2 SVGAGI. V was cut by 0 bases and J by 8 bases, with 7 bases left in between. This CDR3 region has 12 residues. Adults of Caucasian background living in Nashville, Tennessee made up all donors. Authors' methods: Junction-only immunoSEQ sequences carried no quality scores, so filtering differed. The assay was immunoSEQ multiplex PCR, and TCRdb's table has in-frame clones only and misses some. That table is the source of V, J and clone size, and D and trimming were worked out from the DNA. The sample gives 300,000 or so clones, roughly 70% of which show up once; under 13% is in the top ten.

This rearrangement joins TRBV6-5 to TRBJ1-1; D is ambiguous. Source material: memory CD4+ T cells sorted from blood. Subset here: CD45RA-negative fraction. The source is a man under 40 in good health. The CDR3 reads CASSYSGREAFF. CDR3 in DNA: TGTGCCAGCAGTTACTCAGGCCGGGAAGCTTTCTTT.